This T cell receptor beta chain emerged from a study of blood T cell repertoires in COVID-19. Across the study: Samples representing acute and convalescent COVID-19 were sourced from the United States, Italy and Spain.

Trimming shortened V by 1 base and J by 2 bases, and 9 bases separated the two germline ends. Germline assignment: CDR1 MGHRA and CDR2 YSYEKL. The CDR3 runs to 15 residues. Original analysis: Estimated nucleated cell counts came from reference gene primer amplification. Only in-frame clones appear in the TCRdb table, and some are missing; sequencing was by immunoSEQ multiplex PCR. Clone size and V and J calls were adopted from that table, with D and trimming inferred from the DNA. This sample has some 250,000 clones, with about 88% found just once. This clone was picked up one time. This rearrangement joins TRBV4-1 to TRBJ1-5, with TRBD1 as a possible D gene (6 bases). Input material: peripheral blood. This clonotype was sampled from a woman between 40 and 50 years old who had recovered from COVID-19. The CDR3, as DNA: TGCGCCAGCAGCCAAGGGGGGCTGGGCAATCAGCCCCAGCATTTT. Translating it yields CASSQGGLGNQPQHF.